This TCR beta chain was recorded in a study of cytomegalovirus exposure and HLA in healthy donors (TCRdb year 2017). Broadly, across the study: According to a later analysis, one platform produced both the roughly 110 validation repertoires and the 666 repertoires of the first cohort. The study aimed to test whether cataloging public T cell receptors could reveal signatures of past pathogen exposure. In addition to the first cohort of roughly 700 subjects, a separate validation cohort of 120 different subjects was used. High-throughput TCR immunosequencing, statistical association of individual TCRs with disease status, and machine learning were combined to predict cytomegalovirus infection status.

The library relied on the immunoSEQ multiplex PCR assay. In the authors' own workflow: A statistical classification framework was built to diagnose cytomegalovirus status from the catalog of TCR beta chain sequences. The source is immuneACCESS, and TCRdb retained only in-frame sequences with V and J called. Part of the clones is not carried over; for the studies checked, unresolved V genes explain less than half of this, and the remainder is unexplained. D and trimming come from the DNA, and the V and J calls and clone size come from that table. This sample has some 49,000 clones in its table, and approximately 95% of those were observed once. The top ten hold approximately 8.1% of the sample. From a lookup of the germline V gene, CDR1 and CDR2 are MNHNS and SASEGT. The germline V and J ends show losses of 6 bases and 0 bases respectively, and no gene match explains 6 bases of the junction. The CDR3 covers 15 residues, taking in both the cysteine and the phenylalanine. CDR3 DNA is the only sequence kept; it has 45 bases, read in frame from the first base.

The study at large found these results: While some public TCRs were present in many individuals, most TCR sequences turned up only very rarely across donors. Of the cluster scores, approximately 95% were above 0 in a later analysis, which found that TCRs clustered in the first cohort also tended to co-occur in the 120 validation repertoires. A few of the identified cytomegalovirus-associated TCR beta chains were confirmed in vitro to be specific for cytomegalovirus antigens. A later analysis lacked HLA typing for the validation cohort, so it scored co-occurrence in that cohort across all 110 or so repertoires. In both the original and validation cohorts, the classifier was reported to diagnose cytomegalovirus status with high specificity and sensitivity. According to the authors, the approach could potentially be generalized to other disease states and immunological phenotypes. The study listed 150 to 200 TCR beta chains as associated with cytomegalovirus.

With regard to this clone: Its antigen is unknown. Base quality data are lacking; no much larger clone is found one base away.

Donors formed part of the validation cohort, which comprised 95 to 150 subjects and was distinct from the first cohort of over 500 subjects. The chain is made from TRBV6-1 and TRBJ2-3; 7 middle bases align to TRBD2. Specimen: PBMCs. This sequence originates from a woman aged 18-29 years in good health and CMV-seropositive. This receptor carries the CDR3 CASREGGSSTDTQYF. The sequenced DNA: TGTGCCAGCAGGGAGGGCGGGAGTAGCACAGATACGCAGTATTTT.